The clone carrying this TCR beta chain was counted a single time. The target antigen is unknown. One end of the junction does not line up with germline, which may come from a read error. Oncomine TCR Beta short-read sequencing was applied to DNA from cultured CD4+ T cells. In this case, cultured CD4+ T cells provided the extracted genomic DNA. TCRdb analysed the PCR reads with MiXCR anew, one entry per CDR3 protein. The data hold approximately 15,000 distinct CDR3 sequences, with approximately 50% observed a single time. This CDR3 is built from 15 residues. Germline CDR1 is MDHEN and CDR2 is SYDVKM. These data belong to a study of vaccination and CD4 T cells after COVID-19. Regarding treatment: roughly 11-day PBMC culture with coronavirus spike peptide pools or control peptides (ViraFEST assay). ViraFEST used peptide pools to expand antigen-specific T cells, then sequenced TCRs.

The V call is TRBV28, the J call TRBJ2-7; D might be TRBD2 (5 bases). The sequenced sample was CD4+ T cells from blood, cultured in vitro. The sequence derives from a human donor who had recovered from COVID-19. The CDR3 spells CASSLYGSGAYEQYF. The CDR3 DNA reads TGTGCCAGCAGCTTATACGGCTCCGGGGCCTACGAGCAGTACTTC.